The present T cell receptor (beta chain) was sequenced within a study of T cell responses to AZD1222 COVID-19 vaccine. In the study overall: Second-dose recipients at about 4 or about 12 weeks were treated as one pooled group.

Sequenced by immunoSEQ multiplex PCR; TCRdb stores in-frame clones only, minus some. Found here are about 130,000 clones, 75% to 90% of them singletons; the top ten hold over 3.5%. Trimming removed 3 bases from V and 5 bases from J, with 11 bases in between. The length of the CDR3 is 14 residues. Germline-derived CDR1 and CDR2 are SGHRS and YFSETQ. Notes on this clone: What it binds is unknown.

Study results and caveats: Repertoires were obtained only post-peak T cell response. White British people made up most donors, females outnumbered males, and clonal diversity was possibly underestimated. Targets within unmutated variant regions were reportedly found for nearly half of spike-specific TCRs.

This sequence joins TRBV5-1 and TRBJ1-4; D remains unclear. The material was peripheral blood, obtained on day 0 of AZD1222 vaccination. The sequence derives from an adult in good health. In DNA, the CDR3 is TGCGCCAGCAGCTCAACCGGCCCCAATGAAAAACTGTTTTTT. Residues: CASSSTGPNEKLFF. Full variable domain (outside the CDR3, taken from reference TRBV5-1 and TRBJ1-4): KAGVTQTPRYLIKTRGQQVTLSCSPISGHRSVSWYQQTPGQGLQFLFEYFSETQRNKGNFPGRFSGRQFSNSRSEMNVSTLELGDSALYLCASSSTGPNEKLFFGSGTQLSVL.